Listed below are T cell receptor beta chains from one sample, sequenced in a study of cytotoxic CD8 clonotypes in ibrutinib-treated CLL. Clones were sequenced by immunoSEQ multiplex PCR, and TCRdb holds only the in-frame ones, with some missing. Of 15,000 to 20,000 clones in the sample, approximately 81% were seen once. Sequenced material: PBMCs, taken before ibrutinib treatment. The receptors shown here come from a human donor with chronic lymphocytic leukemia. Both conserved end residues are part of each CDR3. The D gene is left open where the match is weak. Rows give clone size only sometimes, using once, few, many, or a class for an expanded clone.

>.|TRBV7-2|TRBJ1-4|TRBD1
TGTGCCAGCAGCTTAGGGACAGGGTACGGTGAAAAACTGTTTTTT
CASSLGTGYGEKLFF
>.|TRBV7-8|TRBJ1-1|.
TGTGCCAGCAGTCGGGTTATGAACACTGAAGCTTTCTTT
CASSRVMNTEAFF
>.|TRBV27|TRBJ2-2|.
TGTGCCAGCAGTACAATCACCGGGGAGCTGTTTTTT
CASSTITGELFF
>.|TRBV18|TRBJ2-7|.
TGTGCCAGCTCCAACCGCGGGGCAGAAGAGCACGAGCAGTACTTC
CASSNRGAEEHEQYF
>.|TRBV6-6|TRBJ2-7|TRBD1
TGTGCCAGCAGACGAGGGACAGGGGCCTCCTACGAGCAGTACTTC
CASRRGTGASYEQYF
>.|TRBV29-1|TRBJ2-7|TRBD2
TGCAGCGTTGCCGGGCTCGCGGGGGTCCCCTACGAGCAGTACTTC
CSVAGLAGVPYEQYF
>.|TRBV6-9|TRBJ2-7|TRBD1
TGTGCCAGCAGTTACTCGAGGGACAGGAACTACGAGCAGTACTTC
CASSYSRDRNYEQYF
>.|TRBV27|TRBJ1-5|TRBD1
TGTGCCAGCAGTTTGGGGAACAGGGGGGGCAATCAGCCCCAGCATTTT
CASSLGNRGGNQPQHF
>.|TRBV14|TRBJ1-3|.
TGTGCCAGCAGCCCAAATATTGGACGGAGCTCTGGAAACACCATATATTTT
CASSPNIGRSSGNTIYF
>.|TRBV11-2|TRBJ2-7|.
TGTGCCAGCAGCGTACAGGGACAACCGTACTTC
CASSVQGQPYF
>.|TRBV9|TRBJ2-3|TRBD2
TGTGCCAGCAGCGTAGGTCCAGCGGGGTACACAGATACGCAGTATTTT
CASSVGPAGYTDTQYF
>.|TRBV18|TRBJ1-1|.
TGTGCCAGCTCACCACTTCAGGGGAGTGACACTGAAGCTTTCTTT
CASSPLQGSDTEAFF
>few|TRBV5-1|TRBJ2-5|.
TGCGCCAGCAGCACACAGGGTATGGAGACCCAGTACTTC
CASSTQGMETQYF
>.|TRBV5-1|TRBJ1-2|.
TGCGCCAGCAGCTTGGACAGGGACTATGGCTACACCTTC
CASSLDRDYGYTF
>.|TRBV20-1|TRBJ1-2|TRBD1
TGCAGTGCCCAGACAGGGGATGGCTACACCTTC
CSAQTGDGYTF
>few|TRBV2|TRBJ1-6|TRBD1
TGTGCCAGCAGATACGAGACAGGGACTAGTTCACCCCTCCACTTT
CASRYETGTSSPLHF
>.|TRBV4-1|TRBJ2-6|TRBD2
TGCGCCAGCAGCCTATACGGGACGGGGGGCTCTGGGGCCAACGTCCTGACTTTC
CASSLYGTGGSGANVLTF
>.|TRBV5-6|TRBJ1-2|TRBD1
TGTGCCAGCAGCTTGGCGATGGGACAGGGGGCCTCTGGCTACACCTTC
CASSLAMGQGASGYTF
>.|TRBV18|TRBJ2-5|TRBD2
TGTGCCAGCCCACCTGGGACTAGCGTCTACCAAGAGACCCAGTACTTC
CASPPGTSVYQETQYF
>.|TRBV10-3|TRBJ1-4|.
TGTGCCATCAGTGCACAGGGTGGCGATGAAAAACTGTTTTTT
CAISAQGGDEKLFF
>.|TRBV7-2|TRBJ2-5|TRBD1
TGTGCCAGCACCAGGGGGCAGGTAGAGACCCAGTACTTC
CASTRGQVETQYF
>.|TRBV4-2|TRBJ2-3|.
TGTGCCAGCAGCCGTCGTGAGGCAGATACGCAGTATTTT
CASSRREADTQYF
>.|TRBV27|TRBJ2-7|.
TGTGCCAGCAGTTTAATAGGATCGATCGGGGCCTACGAGCAGTACTTC
CASSLIGSIGAYEQYF
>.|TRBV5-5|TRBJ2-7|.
TGTGCCAGCAGCTTGGGCGGGGGCAGGTTGTCCTACGAGCAGTACTTC
CASSLGGGRLSYEQYF
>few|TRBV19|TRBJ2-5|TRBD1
TGTGCCAGTAGTCCGAGGACAGGTCCTAGAGAGACCCAGTACTTC
CASSPRTGPRETQYF
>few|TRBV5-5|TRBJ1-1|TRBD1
TGTGCCAGCAGCTCCCGCCGACAGGGAAGGAGCACTGAAGCTTTCTTT
CASSSRRQGRSTEAFF
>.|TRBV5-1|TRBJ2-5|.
TGCGCCAGCAGCTTGTATTCTGTCGGGGGATTATTGGAGACCCAGTACTTC
CASSLYSVGGLLETQYF
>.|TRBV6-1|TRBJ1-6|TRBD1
TGTGCCAGCAGTGTTCGCCCTGGGACAGACAATTCACCCCTCCACTTT
CASSVRPGTDNSPLHF
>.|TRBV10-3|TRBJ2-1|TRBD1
TGTGCCATCACCCGGGACAGCTACAATGAGCAGTTCTTC
CAITRDSYNEQFF
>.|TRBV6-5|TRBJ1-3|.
TGTGCCAGCAGTTACTCTCGGGGTTTTGGAAACACCATATATTTT
CASSYSRGFGNTIYF
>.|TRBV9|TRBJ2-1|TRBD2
TGTGCCAGCAGCGCAGGCGGGGGTGGTTACAATGAGCAGTTCTTC
CASSAGGGGYNEQFF
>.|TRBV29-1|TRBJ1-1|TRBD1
TGCAGCGTTGGAGAGGGGGCGGGTGAAGCTTTCTTT
CSVGEGAGEAFF
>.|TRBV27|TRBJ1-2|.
TGTGCCAGCAGTTCGTCCGACTATGGCTACACCTTC
CASSSSDYGYTF
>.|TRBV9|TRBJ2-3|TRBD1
TGTGCCAGCAGCGCCCGCGACAGGGAGTGGCTCACAGATACGCAGTATTTT
CASSARDREWLTDTQYF
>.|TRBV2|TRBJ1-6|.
TGTGCCAGCAACGGGGGTTCACCCCTCCACTTT
CASNGGSPLHF
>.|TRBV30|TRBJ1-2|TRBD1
TGTGCCTGGATTAAGGACAGGGGCGGTGGCTACACCTTC
CAWIKDRGGGYTF
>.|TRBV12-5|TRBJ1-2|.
TGTGCTAGTGGTTTTTTCCAGGCTATGTATGGCTACACCTTC
CASGFFQAMYGYTF
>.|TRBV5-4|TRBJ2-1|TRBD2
TGTGCCAGCAGCCTGACGATCGCGGCTAGCGGGGGAAACAATGAGCAGTTCTTC
CASSLTIAASGGNNEQFF
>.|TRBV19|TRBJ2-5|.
TGTGCCAGTAGTAAGGGGACCCAGCGGACCCAGTACTTC
CASSKGTQRTQYF
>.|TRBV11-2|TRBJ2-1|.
TGTGCCAGCAGCGCCTTAGGCGGGGTTGGCTACAATGAGCAGTTCTTC
CASSALGGVGYNEQFF
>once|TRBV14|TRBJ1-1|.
TGTGCCAGCAGCCATCTCAGGGTCTCGAACACTGAAGCTTTCTTT
CASSHLRVSNTEAFF
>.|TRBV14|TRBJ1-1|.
TGTGCCAGCAGCCAACAAACAGGTCGTAGAACTGAAGCTTTCTTT
CASSQQTGRRTEAFF
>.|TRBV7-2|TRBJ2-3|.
TGTGCCAGCAGCTCCGGGACTAGCACAGATACGCAGTATTTT
CASSSGTSTDTQYF
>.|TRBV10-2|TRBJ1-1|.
TGCGCCAGCAGAGGTCTACAGGGGAACACTGAAGCTTTCTTT
CASRGLQGNTEAFF
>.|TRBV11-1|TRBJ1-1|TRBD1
TGTGCCAGCAGCTTAGCCGGGACAGCCACTGAAGCTTTCTTT
CASSLAGTATEAFF
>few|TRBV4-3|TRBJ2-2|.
TGCGCCAGCAGCCAAGGAGGGGCAGGAGGCACCGGGGAGCTGTTTTTT
CASSQGGAGGTGELFF
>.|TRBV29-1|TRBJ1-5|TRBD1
TGCAGCGCAGTAAGGGGACAGGATCAGCCCCAGCATTTT
CSAVRGQDQPQHF
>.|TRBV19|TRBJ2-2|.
TGTGCCAGTAGTGCACAGGGTCACCGGGGAGCTGTTTTT
CASSAQGHRGAVF
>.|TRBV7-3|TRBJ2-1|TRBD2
TGTGCCAGCAGCCGCAGCGGGGGACATGAGCAGTTCTTC
CASSRSGGHEQFF
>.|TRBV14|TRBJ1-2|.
TGTGCCAGCAGCCAAAACTATGGCTACACCTTC
CASSQNYGYTF
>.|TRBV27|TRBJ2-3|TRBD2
TGTGCCAGCAGTTATTTAGCGGGGGGGCGTGGTACGCAGTATTTT
CASSYLAGGRGTQYF
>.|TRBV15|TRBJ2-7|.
TGTGCCACCAGCAGAGGTGGCACCTCCTACGAGCAGTACTTC
CATSRGGTSYEQYF
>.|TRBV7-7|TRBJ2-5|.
TGTGCCAGCAGCTCTTTAGGGGGCCAAGAGACCCAGTACTTC
CASSSLGGQETQYF
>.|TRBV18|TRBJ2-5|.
TGTGCCAGCTCACGCCAAGAGACCCAGTACTTC
CASSRQETQYF
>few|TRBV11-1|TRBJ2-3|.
TGTGCCAGCAGTTACCATGGAGATACGCAGTATTTT
CASSYHGDTQYF